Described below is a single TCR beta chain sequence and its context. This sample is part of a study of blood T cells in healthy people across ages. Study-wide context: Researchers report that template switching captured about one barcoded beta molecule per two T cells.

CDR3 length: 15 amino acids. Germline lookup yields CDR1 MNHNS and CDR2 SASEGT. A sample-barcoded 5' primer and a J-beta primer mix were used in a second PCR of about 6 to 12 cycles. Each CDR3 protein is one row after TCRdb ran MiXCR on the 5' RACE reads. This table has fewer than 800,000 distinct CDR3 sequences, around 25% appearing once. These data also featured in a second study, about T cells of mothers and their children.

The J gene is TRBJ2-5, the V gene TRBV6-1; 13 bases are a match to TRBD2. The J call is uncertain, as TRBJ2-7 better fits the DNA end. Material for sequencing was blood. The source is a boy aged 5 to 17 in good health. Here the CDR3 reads CASSTSGRADYEQYF. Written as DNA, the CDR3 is TGTGCCAGCAGTACTAGCGGGAGGGCTGACTACGAGCAGTACTTC.